The clone carrying this T cell receptor beta chain was seen only a few times. Its antigen is currently unknown. Every donor gave approximately 10 milliliters of peripheral blood. Samples each yielded at least 5 micrograms of total RNA. Using a J-beta primer mix together with a sample-barcoded 5' primer, a second PCR was run for roughly 6 to 12 cycles. TCRdb re-derived calls from the 5' RACE reads in MiXCR, one entry per CDR3 protein. This sample yields 1,500,000 or so distinct CDR3 sequences, of which approximately 43% are seen a single time; around 4% belongs to the top ten. These data come from a study of blood T cells in healthy people across ages. CDR3 length: 17 amino acids. Trimming stripped 1 base from V and 1 base from J, with 14 bases between. From germline, CDR1 is SEHNR and CDR2 FQNEAQ (reference sequence). Findings of the study overall: Aged donors had fewer naive CD4+ cells and lower diversity than long-lived donors. Possibly confounding the expanded clonotype changes was the fact that donor CMV status was unknown.

The sample was blood. This TCR was sampled from a woman younger than 35 in good health. The gene calls are TRBV7-9 and TRBJ1-5; possibly TRBD1 for D (6 bases). The CDR3 DNA reads TGTGCCAGCAGCTTAGACAGGGTGGGTCAGAGCAATCAGCCCCAGCATTTT. Its translation is CASSLDRVGQSNQPQHF. Supplemented by reference TRBV7-9 and TRBJ1-5, the full variable domain reads DTGVSQNPRHKITKRGQNVTFRCDPISEHNRLYWYRQTLGQGPEFLTYFQNEAQLEKSRLLSDRFSAERPKGSFSTLEIQRTEQGDSAMYLCASSLDRVGQSNQPQHFGDGTRLSIL.